This T cell receptor (beta chain) comes out of a study of identical twins. CDR3 length: 13 amino acids. The V end was cut by 1 base, the J end by 5 bases, with 8 bases between. Each cDNA held unique molecular identifiers, and template switching gave it a universal primer site. From the 5' RACE reads, TCRdb called clonotypes with MiXCR, one entry per CDR3 protein. The sample includes a few hundred thousand distinct CDR3 sequences, approximately 13% of them seen just once. The study's findings and limits: Analyses of zero insertions could be partly confounded by invariant MAIT and iNKT cells. There was more out-of-frame TCR alpha sharing in monozygotic twins than models estimated.

As for this clonotype: No antigen is known for it.

These data also formed part of another study, on yellow fever vaccine responses in identical twins.

The sequenced sample consisted of CD8+ T cells sorted from blood. This sequence joins TRBV12-3 or TRBV12-4 and TRBJ2-5; D gene unclear. The receptor comes from a woman in her late teens or twenties in good health. In DNA, the CDR3 is TGTGCCAGCAGTTTAGGCAGTGTGGAGACCCAGTACTTC. Translating it yields CASSLGSVETQYF.